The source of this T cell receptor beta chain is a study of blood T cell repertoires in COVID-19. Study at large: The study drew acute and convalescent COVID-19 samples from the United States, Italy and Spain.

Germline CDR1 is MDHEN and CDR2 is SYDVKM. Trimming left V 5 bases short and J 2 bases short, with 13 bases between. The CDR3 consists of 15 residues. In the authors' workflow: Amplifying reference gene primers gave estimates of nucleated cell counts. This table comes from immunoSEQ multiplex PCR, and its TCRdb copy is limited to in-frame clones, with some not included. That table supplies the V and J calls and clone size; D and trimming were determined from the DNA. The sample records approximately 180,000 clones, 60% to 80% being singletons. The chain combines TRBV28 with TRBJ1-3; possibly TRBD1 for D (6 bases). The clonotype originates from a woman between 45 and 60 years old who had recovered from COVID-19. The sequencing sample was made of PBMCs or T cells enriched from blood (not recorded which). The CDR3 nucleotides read TGTGCCAGCAGTCAGACAGGACCGACTGGAAACACCATATATTTT. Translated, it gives CASSQTGPTGNTIYF.